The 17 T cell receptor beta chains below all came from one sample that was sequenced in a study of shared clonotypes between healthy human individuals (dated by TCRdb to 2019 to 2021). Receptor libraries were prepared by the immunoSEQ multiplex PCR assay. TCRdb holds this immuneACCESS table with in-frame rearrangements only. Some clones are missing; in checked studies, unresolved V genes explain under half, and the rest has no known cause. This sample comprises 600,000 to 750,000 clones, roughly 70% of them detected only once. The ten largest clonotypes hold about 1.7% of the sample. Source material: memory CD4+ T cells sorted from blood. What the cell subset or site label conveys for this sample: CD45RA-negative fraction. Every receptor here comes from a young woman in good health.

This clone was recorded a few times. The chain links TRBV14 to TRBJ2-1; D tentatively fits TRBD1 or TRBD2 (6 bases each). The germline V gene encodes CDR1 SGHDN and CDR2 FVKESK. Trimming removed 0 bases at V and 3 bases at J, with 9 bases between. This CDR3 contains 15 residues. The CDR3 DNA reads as TGTGCCAGCAGCCAAGATAGGGGGGTCTACAATGAGCAGTTCTTC. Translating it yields CASSQDRGVYNEQFF. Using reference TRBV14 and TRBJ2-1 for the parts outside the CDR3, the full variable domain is EAGVTQFPSHSVIEKGQTVTLRCDPISGHDNLYWYRRVMGKEIKFLLHFVKESKQDESGMPNNRFLAERTGGTYSTLKVQPAELEDSGVYFCASSQDRGVYNEQFFGPGTRLTVL.

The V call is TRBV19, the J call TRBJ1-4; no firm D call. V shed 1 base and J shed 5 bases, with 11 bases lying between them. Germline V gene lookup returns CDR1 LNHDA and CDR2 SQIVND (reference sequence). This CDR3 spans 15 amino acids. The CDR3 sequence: CASSIVTPGNEKLFF. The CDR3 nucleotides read TGTGCCAGTAGTATAGTGACCCCTGGAAATGAAAAACTGTTTTTT.

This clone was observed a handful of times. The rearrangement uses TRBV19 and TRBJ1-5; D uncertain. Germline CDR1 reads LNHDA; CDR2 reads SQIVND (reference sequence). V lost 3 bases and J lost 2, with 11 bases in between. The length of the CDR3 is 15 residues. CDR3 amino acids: CASSIQERGNQPQHF. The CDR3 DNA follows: TGTGCCAGTAGTATCCAGGAGCGGGGCAATCAGCCCCAGCATTTT.

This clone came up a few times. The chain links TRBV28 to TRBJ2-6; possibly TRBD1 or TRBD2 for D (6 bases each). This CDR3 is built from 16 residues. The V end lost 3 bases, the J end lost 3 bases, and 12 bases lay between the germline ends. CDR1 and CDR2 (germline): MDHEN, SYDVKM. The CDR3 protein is CASSFVGGLGANVLTF. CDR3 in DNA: TGTGCCAGCAGTTTTGTTGGGGGGCTTGGGGCCAACGTCCTGACTTTC.

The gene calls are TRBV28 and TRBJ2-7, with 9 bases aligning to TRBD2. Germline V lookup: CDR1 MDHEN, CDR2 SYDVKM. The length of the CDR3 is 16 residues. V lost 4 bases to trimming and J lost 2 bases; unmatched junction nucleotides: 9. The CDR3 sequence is CASSSPGSGRTYEQYF. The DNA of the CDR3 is TGTGCCAGCAGTTCCCCGGGTAGCGGGAGAACCTACGAGCAGTACTTC.

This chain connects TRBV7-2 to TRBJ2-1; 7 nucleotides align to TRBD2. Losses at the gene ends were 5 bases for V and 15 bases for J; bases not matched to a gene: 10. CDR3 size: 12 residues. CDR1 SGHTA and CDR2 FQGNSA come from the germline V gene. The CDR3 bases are TGTGCCAGCAGCCTACAGCGGGAAGGGTCGTTCTTC. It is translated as CASSLQREGSFF.

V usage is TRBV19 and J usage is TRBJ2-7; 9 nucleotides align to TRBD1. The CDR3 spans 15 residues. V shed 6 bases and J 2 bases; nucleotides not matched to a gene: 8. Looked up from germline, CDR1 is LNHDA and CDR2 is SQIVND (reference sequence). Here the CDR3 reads CASRNTGTGPYEQYF. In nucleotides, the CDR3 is TGTGCCAGTAGAAACACCGGGACAGGGCCCTACGAGCAGTACTTC.

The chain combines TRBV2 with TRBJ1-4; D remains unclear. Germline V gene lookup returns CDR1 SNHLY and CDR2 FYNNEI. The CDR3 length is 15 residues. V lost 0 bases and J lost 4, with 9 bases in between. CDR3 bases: TGTGCCAGCAGTGAAGCCCGGGCGTATAATGAAAAACTGTTTTTT. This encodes CASSEARAYNEKLFF.

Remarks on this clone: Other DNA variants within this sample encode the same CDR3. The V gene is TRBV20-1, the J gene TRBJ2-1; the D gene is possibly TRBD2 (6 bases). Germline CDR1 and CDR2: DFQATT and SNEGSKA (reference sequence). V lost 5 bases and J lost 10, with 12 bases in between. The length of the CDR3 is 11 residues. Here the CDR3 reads CSASPAGEQFF. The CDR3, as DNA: TGCAGTGCTTCCCCTGCGGGAGAGCAGTTCTTC.

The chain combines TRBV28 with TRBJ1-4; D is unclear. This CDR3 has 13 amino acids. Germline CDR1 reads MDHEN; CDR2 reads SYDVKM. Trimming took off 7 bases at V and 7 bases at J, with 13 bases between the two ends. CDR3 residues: CASTTPVGEKLFF. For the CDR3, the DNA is TGTGCCAGCACAACACCTGTAGGTGAAAAACTGTTTTTT.

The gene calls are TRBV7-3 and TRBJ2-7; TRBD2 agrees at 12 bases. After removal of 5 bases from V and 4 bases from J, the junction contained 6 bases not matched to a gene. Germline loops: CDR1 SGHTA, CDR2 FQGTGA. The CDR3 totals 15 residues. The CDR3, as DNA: TGTGCCAGCAGCCCCCGGACTAGCGGGATTTACGAGCAGTACTTC. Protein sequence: CASSPRTSGIYEQYF. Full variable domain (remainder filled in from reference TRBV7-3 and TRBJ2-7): GAGVSQTPSNKVTEKGKYVELRCDPISGHTALYWYRQSLGQGPEFLIYFQGTGAADDSGLPNDRFFAVRPEGSVSTLKIQRTERGDSAVYLCASSPRTSGIYEQYFGPGTRLTVT.

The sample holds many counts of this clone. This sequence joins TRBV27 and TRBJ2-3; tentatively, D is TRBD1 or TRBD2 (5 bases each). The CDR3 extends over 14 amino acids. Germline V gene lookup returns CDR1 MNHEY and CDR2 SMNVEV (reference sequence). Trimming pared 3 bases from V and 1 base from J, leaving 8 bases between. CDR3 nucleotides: TGTGCCAGCAGTTTGGGGGATGGCACAGATACGCAGTATTTT. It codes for CASSLGDGTDTQYF.

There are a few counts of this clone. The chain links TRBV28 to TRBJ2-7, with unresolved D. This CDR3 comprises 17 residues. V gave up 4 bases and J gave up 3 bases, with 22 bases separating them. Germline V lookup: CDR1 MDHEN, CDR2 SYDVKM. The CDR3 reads CASSSFRSETRRYEQYF. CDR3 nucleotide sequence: TGTGCCAGCAGTTCATTCCGTTCCGAGACACGTCGCTACGAGCAGTACTTC.

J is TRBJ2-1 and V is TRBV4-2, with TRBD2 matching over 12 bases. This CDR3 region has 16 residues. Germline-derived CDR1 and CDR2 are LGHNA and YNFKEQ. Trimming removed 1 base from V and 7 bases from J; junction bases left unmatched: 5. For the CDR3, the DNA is TGTGCCAGCAGCCAAGCTGAGACTAGCGGGAGTAATGAGCAGTTCTTC. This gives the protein CASSQAETSGSNEQFF.

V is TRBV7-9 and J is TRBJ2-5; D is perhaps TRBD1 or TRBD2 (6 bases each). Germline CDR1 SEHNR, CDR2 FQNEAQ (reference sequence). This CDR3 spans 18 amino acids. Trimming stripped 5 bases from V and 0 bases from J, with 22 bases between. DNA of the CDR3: TGTGCCAGCAGCACTAATTGGGGGGCGACCTTCTACCAAGAGACCCAGTACTTC. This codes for CASSTNWGATFYQETQYF.

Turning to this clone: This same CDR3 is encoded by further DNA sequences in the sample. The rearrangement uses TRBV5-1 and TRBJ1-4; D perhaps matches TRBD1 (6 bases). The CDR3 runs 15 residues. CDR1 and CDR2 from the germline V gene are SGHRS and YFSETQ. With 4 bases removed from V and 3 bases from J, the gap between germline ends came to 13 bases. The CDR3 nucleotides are TGCGCCAGCAGCCCGGCACAGGGATCTAATGAAAAACTGTTTTTT. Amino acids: CASSPAQGSNEKLFF.

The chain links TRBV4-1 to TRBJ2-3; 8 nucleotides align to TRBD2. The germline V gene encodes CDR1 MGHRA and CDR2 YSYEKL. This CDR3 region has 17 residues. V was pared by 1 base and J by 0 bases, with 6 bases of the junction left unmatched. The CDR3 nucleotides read TGCGCCAGCAGCCAAGGCAGGGCTAGCGGGAGCACAGATACGCAGTATTTT. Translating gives CASSQGRASGSTDTQYF.